This section outlines one T cell receptor (beta chain) sequence together with its context. The sample originates from a study of blood T cell repertoires in COVID-19. On the study more broadly: T cells, B-cell-depleted T cells, or PBMCs provided the cDNA or gDNA that served as material.

Original processing notes: Reference gene primer amplification in the assay estimated nucleated cell counts. Some clones are missing from TCRdb's copy, which holds only in-frame ones; the method was immunoSEQ multiplex PCR. V and J calls and clone size come straight from that table; D and trimming were deduced from the DNA. The profile shows about 100,000 clones, approximately 83% of them singletons. Unmatched junction bases numbered 14, after V lost 7 bases and J lost 2 bases. CDR1 SGHRS and CDR2 YFSETQ come from the germline V gene. The CDR3 totals 18 residues. Input material: peripheral blood. This receptor was obtained from a man aged 55 to 70 with acute or convalescent COVID-19. This sequence joins TRBV5-1 and TRBJ2-2, with 10 bases aligning to TRBD2. CDR3 DNA sequence: TGCGCCAGCGACAAAAAGGATAGCGGGAGGACCAACACCGGGGAGCTGTTTTTT. This encodes CASDKKDSGRTNTGELFF.